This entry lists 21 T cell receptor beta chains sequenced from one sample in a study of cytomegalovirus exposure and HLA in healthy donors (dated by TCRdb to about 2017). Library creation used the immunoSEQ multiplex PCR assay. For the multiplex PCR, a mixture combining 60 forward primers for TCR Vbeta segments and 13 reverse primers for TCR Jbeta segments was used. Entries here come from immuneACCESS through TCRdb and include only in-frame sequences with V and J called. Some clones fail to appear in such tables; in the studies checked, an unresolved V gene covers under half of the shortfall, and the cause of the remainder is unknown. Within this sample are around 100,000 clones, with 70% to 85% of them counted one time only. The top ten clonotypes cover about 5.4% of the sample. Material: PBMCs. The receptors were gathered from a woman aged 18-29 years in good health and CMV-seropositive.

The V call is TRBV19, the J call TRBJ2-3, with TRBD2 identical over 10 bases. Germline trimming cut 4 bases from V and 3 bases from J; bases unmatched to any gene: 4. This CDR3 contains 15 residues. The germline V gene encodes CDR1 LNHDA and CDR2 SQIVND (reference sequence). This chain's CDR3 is CASSTGTSVTDTQYF. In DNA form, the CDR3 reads TGTGCCAGTAGTACGGGGACTAGCGTGACAGATACGCAGTATTTT.

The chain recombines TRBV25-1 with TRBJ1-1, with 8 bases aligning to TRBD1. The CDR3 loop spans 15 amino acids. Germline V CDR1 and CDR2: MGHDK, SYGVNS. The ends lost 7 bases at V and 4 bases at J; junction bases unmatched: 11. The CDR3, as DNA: TGTGCCAGCACTCGCACAGGGGGGTGGTCCACTGAAGCTTTCTTT. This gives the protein CASTRTGGWSTEAFF.

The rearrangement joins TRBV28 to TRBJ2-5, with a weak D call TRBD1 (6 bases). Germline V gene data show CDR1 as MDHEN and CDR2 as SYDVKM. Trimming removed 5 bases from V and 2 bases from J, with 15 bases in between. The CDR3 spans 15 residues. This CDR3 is CASSPLQGTQETQYF. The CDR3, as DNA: TGTGCCAGCAGTCCCCTACAGGGCACTCAAGAGACCCAGTACTTC.

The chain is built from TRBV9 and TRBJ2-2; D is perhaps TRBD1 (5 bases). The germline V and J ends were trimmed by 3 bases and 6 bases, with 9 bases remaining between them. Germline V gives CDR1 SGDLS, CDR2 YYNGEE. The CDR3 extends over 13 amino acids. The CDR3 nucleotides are TGTGCCAGCAGCGCTCTAGGGGCCGGGGAGCTGTTTTTT. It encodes CASSALGAGELFF.

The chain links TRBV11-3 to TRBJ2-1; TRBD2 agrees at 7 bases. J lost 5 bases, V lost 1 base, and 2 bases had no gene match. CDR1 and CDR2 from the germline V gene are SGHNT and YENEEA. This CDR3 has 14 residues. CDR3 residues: CASSLGRGNNEQFF. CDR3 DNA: TGTGCCAGCAGCTTAGGGCGGGGGAACAATGAGCAGTTCTTC.

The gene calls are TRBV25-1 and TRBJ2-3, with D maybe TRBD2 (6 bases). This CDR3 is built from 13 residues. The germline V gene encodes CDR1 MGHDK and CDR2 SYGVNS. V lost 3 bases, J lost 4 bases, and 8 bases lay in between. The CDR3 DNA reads TGTGCCAGCAGTGAGTGGGGGGCAGATACGCAGTATTTT. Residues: CASSEWGADTQYF.

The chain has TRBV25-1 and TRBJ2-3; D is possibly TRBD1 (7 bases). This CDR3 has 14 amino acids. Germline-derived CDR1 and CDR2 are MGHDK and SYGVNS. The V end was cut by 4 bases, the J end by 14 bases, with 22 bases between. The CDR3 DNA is TGTGCCAGCAGTGGGTGGGCCAGGGGGAGGCCCCTGTATTTT. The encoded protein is CASSGWARGRPLYF.

In nucleotides, the CDR3 is TGTGCCAGCAGCTTGGGGGTAGCGGGAGTGACCGGGGAGCTGTTTTTT. Translated: CASSLGVAGVTGELFF. The chain couples TRBV5-4 to TRBJ2-2; 9 nucleotides align to TRBD2. CDR1 is SGHNT, CDR2 YYREEE, per germline (reference sequence). There are 16 residues in the CDR3. The V segment lost 0 bases and the J segment 5 bases; nucleotides outside the gene matches: 5.

The CDR3 DNA follows: TGTGCCAGCAGTAGGGACAGGGGGAACACAGATACGCAGTATTTT. Encoded protein: CASSRDRGNTDTQYF. The chain combines TRBV2 with TRBJ2-3; 11 bases line up with TRBD1. Trimming at V came to 5 bases and at J to 2 bases, leaving 3 bases not matched to a gene. CDR1 is SNHLY and CDR2 is FYNNEI in the germline V gene. The CDR3 totals 15 residues.

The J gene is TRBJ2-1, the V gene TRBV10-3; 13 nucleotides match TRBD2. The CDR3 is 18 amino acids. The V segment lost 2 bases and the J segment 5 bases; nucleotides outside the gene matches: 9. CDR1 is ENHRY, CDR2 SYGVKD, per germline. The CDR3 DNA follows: TGTGCCATCAGTGAGCCACCGCGACTAGCGGGGGGCCACAATGAGCAGTTCTTC. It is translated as CAISEPPRLAGGHNEQFF.

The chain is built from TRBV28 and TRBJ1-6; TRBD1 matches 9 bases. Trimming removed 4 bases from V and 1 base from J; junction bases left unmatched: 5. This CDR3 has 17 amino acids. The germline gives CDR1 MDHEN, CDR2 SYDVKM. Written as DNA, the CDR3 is TGTGCCAGCAGTTCGGGACAGGGTGGATCCTATAATTCACCCCTCCACTTT. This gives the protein CASSSGQGGSYNSPLHF.

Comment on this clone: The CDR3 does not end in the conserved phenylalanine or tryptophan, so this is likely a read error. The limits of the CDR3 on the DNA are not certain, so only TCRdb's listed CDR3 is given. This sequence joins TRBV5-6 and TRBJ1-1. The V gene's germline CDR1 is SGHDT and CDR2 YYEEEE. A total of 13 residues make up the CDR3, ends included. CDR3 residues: CASSPPGGTEALV.

CDR3 sequence reads: CASSLLRGGNQPQHF. CDR3 nucleotides: TGTGCCAGCAGTTTACTTCGGGGAGGCAATCAGCCCCAGCATTTT. The gene calls are TRBV28 and TRBJ1-5, with D unclear. Per germline, CDR1 MDHEN and CDR2 SYDVKM. The V gene lost 2 bases and the J gene lost 2 bases, with 10 bases spanning the gap. The CDR3 runs 15 residues.

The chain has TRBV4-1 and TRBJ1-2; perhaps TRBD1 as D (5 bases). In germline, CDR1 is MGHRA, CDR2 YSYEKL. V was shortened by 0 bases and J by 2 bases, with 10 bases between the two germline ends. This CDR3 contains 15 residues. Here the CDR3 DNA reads TGCGCCAGCAGCCAAGAGGGGGGTGGCAACTATGGCTACACCTTC. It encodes CASSQEGGGNYGYTF.

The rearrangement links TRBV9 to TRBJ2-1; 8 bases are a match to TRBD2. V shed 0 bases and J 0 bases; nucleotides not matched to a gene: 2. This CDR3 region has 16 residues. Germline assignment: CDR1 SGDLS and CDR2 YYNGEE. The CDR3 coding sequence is TGTGCCAGCAGCGTAGAACTAGCGGACTCCTACAATGAGCAGTTCTTC. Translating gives CASSVELADSYNEQFF.

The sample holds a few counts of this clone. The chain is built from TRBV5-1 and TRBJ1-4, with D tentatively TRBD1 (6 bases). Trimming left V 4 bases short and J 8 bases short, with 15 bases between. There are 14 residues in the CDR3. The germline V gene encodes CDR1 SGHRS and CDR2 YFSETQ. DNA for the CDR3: TGCGCCAGCAGCCTTGAGCGGGGGGGCGAAAAACTGTTTTTT. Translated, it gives CASSLERGGEKLFF.

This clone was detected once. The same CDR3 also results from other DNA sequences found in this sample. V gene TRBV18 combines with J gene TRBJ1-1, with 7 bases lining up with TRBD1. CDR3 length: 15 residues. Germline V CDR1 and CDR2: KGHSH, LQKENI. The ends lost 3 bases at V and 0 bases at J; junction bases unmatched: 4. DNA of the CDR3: TGTGCCAGCTCACCCGGACAGGCCATGAACACTGAAGCTTTCTTT. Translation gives CASSPGQAMNTEAFF.

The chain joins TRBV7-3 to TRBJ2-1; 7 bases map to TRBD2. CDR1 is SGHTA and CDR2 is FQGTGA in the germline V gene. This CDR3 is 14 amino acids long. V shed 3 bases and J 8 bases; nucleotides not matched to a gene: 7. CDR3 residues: CASSFGGRADEQFF. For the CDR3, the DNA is TGTGCCAGCAGCTTTGGGGGGAGGGCCGATGAGCAGTTCTTC.

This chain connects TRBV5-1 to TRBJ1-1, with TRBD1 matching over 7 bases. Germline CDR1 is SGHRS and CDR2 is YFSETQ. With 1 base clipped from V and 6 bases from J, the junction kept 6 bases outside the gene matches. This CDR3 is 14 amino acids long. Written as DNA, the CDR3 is TGCGCCAGCAGCTTGCTGACAGGGAGAGCTGAAGCTTTCTTT. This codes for CASSLLTGRAEAFF.

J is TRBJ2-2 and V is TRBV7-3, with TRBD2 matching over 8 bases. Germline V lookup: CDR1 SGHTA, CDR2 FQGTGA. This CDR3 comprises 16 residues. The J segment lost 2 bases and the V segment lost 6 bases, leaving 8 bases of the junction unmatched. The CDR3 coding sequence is TGTGCCAGCAGACGAGCGGGAGTCGGAAACACCGGGGAGCTGTTTTTT. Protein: CASRRAGVGNTGELFF.

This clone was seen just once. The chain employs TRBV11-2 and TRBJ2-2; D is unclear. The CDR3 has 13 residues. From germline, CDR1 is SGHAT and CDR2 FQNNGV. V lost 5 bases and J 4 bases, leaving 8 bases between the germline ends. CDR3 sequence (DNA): TGTGCCAGCAGCCGAAGCCTCACCGGGGAGCTGTTTTTT. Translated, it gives CASSRSLTGELFF. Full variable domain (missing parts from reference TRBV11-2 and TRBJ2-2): EAGVAQSPRYKIIEKRQSVAFWCNPISGHATLYWYQQILGQGPKLLIQFQNNGVVDDSQLPKDRFSAERLKGVDSTLKIQPAKLEDSAVYLCASSRSLTGELFFGEGSRLTVL.